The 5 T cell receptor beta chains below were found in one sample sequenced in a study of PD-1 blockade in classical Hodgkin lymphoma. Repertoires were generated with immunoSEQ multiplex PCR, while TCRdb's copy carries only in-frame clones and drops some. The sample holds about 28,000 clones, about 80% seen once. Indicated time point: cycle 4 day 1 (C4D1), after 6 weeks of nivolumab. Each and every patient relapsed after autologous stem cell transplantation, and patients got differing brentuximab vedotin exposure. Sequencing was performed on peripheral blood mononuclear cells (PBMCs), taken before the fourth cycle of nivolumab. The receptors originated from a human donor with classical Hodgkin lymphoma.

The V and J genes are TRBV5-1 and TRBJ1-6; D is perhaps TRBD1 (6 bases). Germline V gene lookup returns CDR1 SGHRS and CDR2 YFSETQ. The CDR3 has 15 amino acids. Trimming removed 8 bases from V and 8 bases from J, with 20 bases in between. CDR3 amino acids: CARWDPGHDHSPLHF. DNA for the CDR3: TGCGCCAGATGGGACCCGGGACACGATCATTCACCCCTCCACTTT.

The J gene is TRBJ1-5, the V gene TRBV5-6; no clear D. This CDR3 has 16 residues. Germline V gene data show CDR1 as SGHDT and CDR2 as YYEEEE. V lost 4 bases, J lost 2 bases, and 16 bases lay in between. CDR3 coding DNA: TGTGCCAGCAGCAGAGGCGGCGGTATCGGCAATCAGCCCCAGCATTTT. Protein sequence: CASSRGGGIGNQPQHF.

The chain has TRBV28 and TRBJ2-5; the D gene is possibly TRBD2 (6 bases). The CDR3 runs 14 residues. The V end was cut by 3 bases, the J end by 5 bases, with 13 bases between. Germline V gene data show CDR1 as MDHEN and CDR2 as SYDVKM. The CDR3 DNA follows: TGTGCCAGCAGTTTGCCGGGACTCGGGGAGACCCAGTACTTC. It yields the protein CASSLPGLGETQYF.

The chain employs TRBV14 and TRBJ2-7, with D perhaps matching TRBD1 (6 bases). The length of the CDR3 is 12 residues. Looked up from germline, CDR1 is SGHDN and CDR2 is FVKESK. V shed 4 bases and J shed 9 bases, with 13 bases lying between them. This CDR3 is CASSRDTTGQYF. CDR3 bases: TGTGCCAGCAGCCGGGACACCACAGGGCAGTACTTC.

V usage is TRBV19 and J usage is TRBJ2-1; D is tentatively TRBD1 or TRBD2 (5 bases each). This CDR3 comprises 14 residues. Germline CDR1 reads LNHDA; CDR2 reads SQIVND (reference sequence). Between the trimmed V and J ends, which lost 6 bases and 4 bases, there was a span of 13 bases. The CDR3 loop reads CASSRDPRYNEQFF. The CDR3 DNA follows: TGTGCCAGTAGCCGGGACCCGAGGTACAATGAGCAGTTCTTC.